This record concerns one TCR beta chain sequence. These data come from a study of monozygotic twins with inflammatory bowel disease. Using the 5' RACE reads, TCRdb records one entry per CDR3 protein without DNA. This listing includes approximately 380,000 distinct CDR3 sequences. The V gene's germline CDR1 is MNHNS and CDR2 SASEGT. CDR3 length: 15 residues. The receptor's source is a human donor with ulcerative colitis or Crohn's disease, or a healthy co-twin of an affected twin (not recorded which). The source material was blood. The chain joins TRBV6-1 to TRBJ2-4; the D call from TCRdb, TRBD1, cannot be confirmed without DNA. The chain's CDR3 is CASSLGTGGGNIQYF.